The sample holds many counts of the clone carrying this T cell receptor beta chain. Germline CDR1 SQVTM, CDR2 ANQGSEA. The length of the CDR3 is 11 residues. Trimming shortened V by 7 bases and J by 4 bases, and 10 bases separated the two germline ends. The source of the sample is a study of early T cells in non-severe SARS-CoV-2 infection. Study-level background: It was bulk RNA from unsorted whole blood that was sequenced, and the chains were unpaired.

Researchers attached unique molecular identifiers to individual cDNA molecules. TCRdb itself ran the 5' RACE reads through MiXCR, one entry per CDR3 protein. The top ten hold 4% to 4.5% of the sample, which has 30,000 to 40,000 distinct CDR3 sequences, around 6% seen once. The sample consisted of whole blood, taken at baseline. The TCR originated in an adult who was a healthcare worker with PCR-confirmed SARS-CoV-2 infection or an uninfected control (not recorded which). This rearrangement joins TRBV29-1 to TRBJ1-1, with D perhaps TRBD1 (6 bases). The CDR3 here is CSASRGTEAFF. The CDR3 DNA is TGCAGCGCCAGCAGGGGCACTGAAGCTTTCTTT. Full variable domain (outside the CDR3, taken from reference TRBV29-1 and TRBJ1-1): SAVISQKPSRDICQRGTSLTIQCQVDSQVTMMFWYRQQPGQSLTLIATANQGSEATYESGFVIDKFPISRPNLTFSTLTVSNMSPEDSSIYLCSASRGTEAFFGQGTRLTVV.